This T cell receptor (beta chain) was obtained from a study of blood T cell repertoires in COVID-19. The data were produced by immunoSEQ multiplex PCR, yet TCRdb's version contains in-frame clones alone and is incomplete. The sample shows under 60,000 clones, over 65% of them seen only once. CDR3 length: 14 residues. The V and J ends lost 8 bases and 7 bases, in that order; junction bases with no gene match: 12. Germline V gene lookup returns CDR1 MNHEY and CDR2 SVGAGI. V gene TRBV6-5 combines with J gene TRBJ2-7; 9 bases map to TRBD1. What was sequenced was peripheral blood. The sequence derives from a human donor in a cohort sampled during active COVID-19. The CDR3 here is CASGAGTGLGEQYF. The CDR3 region has the DNA TGTGCCAGCGGGGCCGGGACAGGGCTGGGGGAGCAGTACTTC.